This TCR beta chain was captured in a study of glioma-infiltrating T cells. General study points: Tissue and blood shared very few CDR3 sequences. Tissue-blood divergence was below expectation in non-neoplastic patients, above in gliomas.

The iRepertoire nested amplicon-rescue multiplex PCR amplified TCR alpha and beta CDR3s from RNA. Input was roughly 85-450 ng of tissue mRNA or PBMC total RNA. A single record per CDR3 protein comes from TCRdb applying MiXCR to the multiplex PCR reads. Altogether 100,000 to 150,000 distinct CDR3 sequences are present, roughly 25% being singletons, with the ten largest covering around 15%. In the case of this clonotype: The antigen is undetermined.

The V gene's germline CDR1 is LNHDA and CDR2 SQIVND (reference sequence). The CDR3 runs 14 residues. V was shortened by 1 base and J by 5 bases, with 11 bases between the two germline ends. The clonotype comes from a human donor with low-grade glioma or glioblastoma, undergoing nonglioma brain surgery, or in good health (not recorded which). The sample comprised glioma tissue, nonneoplastic brain tissue, or PBMCs (not recorded which). The rearrangement joins TRBV19 to TRBJ2-5, with D possibly being TRBD1 (6 bases). CDR3 coding DNA: TGTGCCAGTAGTATAGCAGGGGCTGGGGAGACCCAGTACTTC. Amino acids: CASSIAGAGETQYF.